What follows are 20 T cell receptor beta chains derived from one specimen sequenced in a study of beta chain features in type 1 diabetes. Expressed TCRB transcripts were sequenced because the entire RNA isolate underwent reverse transcription. This table comes from immunoSEQ multiplex PCR, and its TCRdb copy is limited to in-frame clones, with some not included. Altogether hundreds of thousands of clones are present, roughly an eighth being singletons, with the ten largest covering 0.035% to 0.05%. The material sequenced was naive CD4+ T cells from blood. Receptors originate from a woman under 30 in good health.

In this sample, this clone turned up many times. The chain is built from TRBV4-3 and TRBJ2-7; D uncertain. In germline, CDR1 is LGHNA, CDR2 YSLEER. V was trimmed by 2 bases and J by 1 base, leaving 9 bases between them. This CDR3 region has 14 residues. The CDR3 spells CASSQRRTSYEQYF. The CDR3 nucleotides read TGCGCCAGCAGCCAACGACGGACGTCCTACGAGCAGTACTTC.

Concerning this clone itself: The same CDR3 can be traced to other DNA sequences in this sample. The DNA of the CDR3 is TGTGCCAGCAGTTACCGGGGCAATCAGCCCCAGCATTTT. Protein product: CASSYRGNQPQHF. The chain links TRBV28 to TRBJ1-5; D is unresolved. The CDR3 has 13 amino acids. Germline V gene sequence: CDR1 MDHEN, CDR2 SYDVKM. Trimming took off 4 bases at V and 2 bases at J, with 6 bases between the two ends.

This clone has only a few counts. CDR3 nucleotide sequence: TGTGCCAGCAGCTTAGCAGGGAATGCCTACAATGAGCAGTTCTTC. It yields the protein CASSLAGNAYNEQFF. The chain carries TRBV7-2 and TRBJ2-1; D is uncertain. V gave up 0 bases and J gave up 2 bases, with 8 bases separating them. Looked up from germline, CDR1 is SGHTA and CDR2 is FQGNSA. The CDR3 contains 15 residues.

This clone was counted many times. This chain connects TRBV29-1 to TRBJ2-5; 7 bases align to TRBD1. V gave up 4 bases and J gave up 5 bases; unmatched junction bases: 7. The germline CDR1 and CDR2 sequences are SQVTM and ANQGSEA. The CDR3 covers 13 residues. Written as DNA, the CDR3 is TGCAGCGTTGGCTACAGGGGCCAGGAGACCCAGTACTTC. Amino acid sequence: CSVGYRGQETQYF.

This clone was recorded a few times. This rearrangement joins TRBV7-9 to TRBJ1-1; D remains ambiguous. Trimming left V 4 bases short and J 2 bases short, with 17 bases between. The CDR3 extends over 16 amino acids. Germline CDR1 SEHNR, CDR2 FQNEAQ (reference sequence). The CDR3 here is CASSSGLFQHNTEAFF. In nucleotides, the CDR3 is TGTGCCAGCAGCTCAGGTCTATTCCAGCATAACACTGAAGCTTTCTTT.

The V gene is TRBV7-2, the J gene TRBJ2-1, with a tentative D call TRBD1 (6 bases). Germline CDR1 is SGHTA and CDR2 is FQGNSA. V shed 2 bases and J shed 4 bases, with 15 bases lying between them. The CDR3 length is 16 residues. CDR3 DNA sequence: TGTGCCAGCAGCTTATTGGGCAGGGGAATTTACAATGAGCAGTTCTTC. Encoded protein: CASSLLGRGIYNEQFF.

The chain uses TRBV27 and TRBJ2-7; 9 bases fit TRBD1. Germline V gives CDR1 MNHEY, CDR2 SMNVEV (reference sequence). CDR3 length: 15 residues. V trimming: 6 bases; J trimming: 4 bases; junction bases outside the gene matches: 10. The DNA of the CDR3 is TGTGCCAGCAGGAAGCCGGGACAGGGAGGGTACGAGCAGTACTTC. Its protein product is CASRKPGQGGYEQYF.

The table lists this clone with a few counts. The rearrangement links TRBV29-1 to TRBJ2-3; 9 nucleotides line up with TRBD1. The CDR3 contains 16 residues. Germline-derived CDR1 and CDR2 are SQVTM and ANQGSEA. Trimming cost V 4 bases and J 1 base; bases outside gene matches: 9. The chain's CDR3 is CSVARTRDRGTDTQYF. The CDR3 DNA follows: TGCAGCGTTGCAAGAACCCGGGACAGGGGCACAGATACGCAGTATTTT.

This rearrangement joins TRBV18 to TRBJ2-7; 7 bases are shared with TRBD1. Germline values: CDR1 KGHSH, CDR2 LQKENI. V lost 3 bases, J lost 6 bases, and 2 bases stayed unmatched. This CDR3 region has 12 residues. The chain's CDR3 is CASSPDRLEQYV. In nucleotides, the CDR3 is TGTGCCAGCTCACCGGACAGGCTCGAGCAGTACGTC.

J is TRBJ2-3 and V is TRBV15; D is perhaps TRBD1 or TRBD2 (5 bases each). Germline V lookup: CDR1 LNHNV, CDR2 YYDKDF (reference sequence). This CDR3 contains 17 residues. The germline V and J ends were trimmed by 2 bases and 0 bases, with 15 bases remaining between them. The CDR3 is CATSRRKGTTSTDTQYF. The DNA for the CDR3 is TGTGCCACCAGCAGAAGGAAGGGGACCACTAGCACAGATACGCAGTATTTT.

This sequence joins TRBV27 and TRBJ2-7, with D perhaps TRBD2 (6 bases). CDR1 and CDR2 from the germline V gene are MNHEY and SMNVEV (reference sequence). Trimming left V 4 bases short and J 2 bases short, with 18 bases between. There are 16 residues in the CDR3. The CDR3: CASSSLLWRDAYEQYF. In nucleotides, the CDR3 is TGTGCCAGCAGTTCTCTCCTCTGGCGGGACGCCTACGAGCAGTACTTC.

The table lists this clone with a few counts. The rearrangement joins TRBV5-1 to TRBJ2-5, with TRBD2 matching over 11 bases. The CDR3 consists of 15 residues. In germline, CDR1 is SGHRS, CDR2 YFSETQ. Germline trimming cut 5 bases from V and 2 bases from J; bases unmatched to any gene: 5. The CDR3 spells CASSGLAGGQETQYF. In DNA, the CDR3 is TGCGCCAGCAGTGGGCTAGCGGGAGGACAAGAGACCCAGTACTTC.

The sample holds a few counts of this clone. The sample contains more than one DNA sequence encoding this CDR3. This rearrangement joins TRBV9 to TRBJ2-3; D ambiguous. This CDR3 has 13 residues. Trimming took off 0 bases at V and 2 bases at J, with 4 bases between the two ends. Germline lookup yields CDR1 SGDLS and CDR2 YYNGEE. CDR3 residues: CASSVGDTDTQYF. CDR3 nucleotide sequence: TGTGCCAGCAGCGTAGGGGACACAGATACGCAGTATTTT. Combining the CDR3 with reference TRBV9 and TRBJ2-3 gives the whole variable domain DSGVTQTPKHLITATGQRVTLRCSPRSGDLSVYWYQQSLDQGLQFLIQYYNGEERAKGNILERFSAQQFPDLHSELNLSSLELGDSALYFCASSVGDTDTQYFGPGTRLTVL.

This clone has only a few counts. The chain employs TRBV2 and TRBJ2-1, with 7 bases fitting TRBD2. This CDR3 comprises 14 residues. V was pared by 8 bases and J by 6 bases, with 10 bases of the junction left unmatched. CDR1 is SNHLY and CDR2 is FYNNEI in the germline V gene. CDR3 protein: CASDSGLLFNEQFF. The CDR3 coding sequence is TGTGCCAGCGACTCGGGACTACTTTTCAATGAGCAGTTCTTC.

This clone was detected a few times. The J gene is TRBJ2-7, the V gene TRBV7-2, with TRBD1 matching over 8 bases. J gave up 5 bases and V 8 bases, and 5 bases lay outside the gene matches. From germline, CDR1 is SGHTA and CDR2 FQGNSA. This CDR3 contains 12 residues. The CDR3 nucleotides read TGTGCCAGCCACCAGGGGGCCCACGAGCAGTACTTC. Translated: CASHQGAHEQYF.

This clone was seen more than once but under ten times. The V gene is TRBV9, the J gene TRBJ2-2; D is undetermined. This CDR3 is 14 amino acids long. V was trimmed by 5 bases and J by 6 bases, leaving 14 bases between them. CDR1 is SGDLS and CDR2 is YYNGEE in the germline V gene. CDR3 residues: CASSTDPLAGELFF. CDR3 DNA: TGTGCCAGCAGTACGGACCCACTGGCCGGGGAGCTGTTTTTT.

The rearrangement links TRBV5-4 to TRBJ1-5; TRBD1 aligns across 7 bases. The CDR3 is 13 amino acids. Germline assignment: CDR1 SGHNT and CDR2 YYREEE (reference sequence). V lost 4 bases to trimming and J lost 4 bases; unmatched junction nucleotides: 2. As DNA, the CDR3 is TGTGCCAGCAGCCTGGGACAGAATCAGCCCCAGCATTTT. This gives the protein CASSLGQNQPQHF. Drawing the rest from reference TRBV5-4 and TRBJ1-5, the complete variable domain is ETGVTQSPTHLIKTRGQQVTLRCSSQSGHNTVSWYQQALGQGPQFIFQYYREEENGRGNFPPRFSGLQFPNYSSELNVNALELDDSALYLCASSLGQNQPQHFGDGTRLSIL.

The chain carries TRBV18 and TRBJ2-3; weak D call: TRBD2 (7 bases). Trimming shortened V by 4 bases and J by 5 bases, and 13 bases separated the two germline ends. The germline V gene has CDR1 KGHSH and CDR2 LQKENI. The CDR3 has 14 amino acids. CDR3 amino acids: CASSLQRGQDTQYF. The CDR3 DNA follows: TGTGCCAGCTCACTACAGCGGGGACAAGATACGCAGTATTTT. Together with reference TRBV18 and TRBJ2-3, the CDR3 gives the full variable domain: NAGVMQNPRHLVRRRGQEARLRCSPMKGHSHVYWYRQLPEEGLKFMVYLQKENIIDESGMPKERFSAEFPKEGPSILRIQQVVRGDSAAYFCASSLQRGQDTQYFGPGTRLTVL.

This clone showed up just a few times. V and J are TRBV7-9 and TRBJ2-3; 9 bases are shared with TRBD1. V lost 4 bases to trimming and J lost 4 bases; unmatched junction nucleotides: 9. Germline lookup yields CDR1 SEHNR and CDR2 FQNEAQ (reference sequence). The CDR3 totals 16 residues. In DNA, the CDR3 is TGTGCCAGCAGCTCCAAGGGGACAGGGATCGCAGATACGCAGTATTTT. This gives the protein CASSSKGTGIADTQYF. Using reference TRBV7-9 and TRBJ2-3 for the parts outside the CDR3, the full variable domain is DTGVSQNPRHKITKRGQNVTFRCDPISEHNRLYWYRQTLGQGPEFLTYFQNEAQLEKSRLLSDRFSAERPKGSFSTLEIQRTEQGDSAMYLCASSSKGTGIADTQYFGPGTRLTVL.

This clone was counted between two and nine times. The gene calls are TRBV15 and TRBJ2-7; 7 bases align to TRBD2. V trimming: 5 bases; J trimming: 5 bases; junction bases outside the gene matches: 9. In germline, CDR1 is LNHNV, CDR2 YYDKDF (reference sequence). The CDR3 is made up of 14 amino acids. CDR3 DNA: TGTGCCACCAGCGCCTGGCGGGAGATCGACGAGCAGTACTTC. Translated, it gives CATSAWREIDEQYF. Full variable domain (outside the CDR3, taken from reference TRBV15 and TRBJ2-7): DAMVIQNPRYQVTQFGKPVTLSCSQTLNHNVMYWYQQKSSQAPKLLFHYYDKDFNNEADTPDNFQSRRPNTSFCFLDIRSPGLGDTAMYLCATSAWREIDEQYFGPGTRLTVT.